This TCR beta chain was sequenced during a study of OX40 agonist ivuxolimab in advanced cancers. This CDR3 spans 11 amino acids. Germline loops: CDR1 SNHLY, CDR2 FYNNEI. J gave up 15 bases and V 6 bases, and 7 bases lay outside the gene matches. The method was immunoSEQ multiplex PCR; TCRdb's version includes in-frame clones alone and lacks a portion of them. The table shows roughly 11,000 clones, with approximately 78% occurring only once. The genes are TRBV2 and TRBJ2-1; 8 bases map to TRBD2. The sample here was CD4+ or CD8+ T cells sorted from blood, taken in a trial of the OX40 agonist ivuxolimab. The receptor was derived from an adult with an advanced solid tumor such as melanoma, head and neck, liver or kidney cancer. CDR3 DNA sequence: TGTGCCAGCAGAAGTAGCGGGACCAGGTTCTTC. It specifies CASRSSGTRFF.